This TCR beta chain was sequenced in a study of blood T cell repertoires in COVID-19. Using immunoSEQ multiplex PCR, the repertoire was profiled, and TCRdb retains in-frame clones only, with some absent. This table holds approximately 300,000 clones, more than 75% found once. The V and J ends lost 2 bases and 0 bases respectively, with 8 bases between them. Per the germline V gene, CDR1 is KGHDR and CDR2 is SFDVKD. This CDR3 comprises 15 residues. The study drew participants aged about 18 to 89 years from some 24 US areas. Self-reported history from a screening survey and questionnaire set each donor's cohort.

The sample taken for sequencing was PBMCs or T cells enriched from blood (not recorded which). This sequence joins TRBV24-1 and TRBJ2-3; D is possibly TRBD2 (5 bases). The sequence derives from a woman aged 30 to 39 who had recovered from COVID-19. This CDR3 reads CATSDWTGSTDTQYF. In nucleotides, the CDR3 is TGTGCCACCAGTGATTGGACGGGGAGCACAGATACGCAGTATTTT.